The clone carrying this TCR beta chain was observed at least ten times. Its specificity is unknown. Each CDR3 protein is one row after TCRdb ran MiXCR on the 5' RACE reads. The sample has roughly 690,000 distinct CDR3 sequences, 6% to 6.5% seen once. Each donor (without exception) was a healthy Caucasian. The data originate from a study of identical twins. General study results and limits: Low generation-probability sequences were in excess among twin-shared out-of-frame alpha sequences.

Germline CDR1 SQVTM, CDR2 ANQGSEA. Trimming removed 6 bases from V and 0 bases from J, with 8 bases in between. The CDR3 has 12 residues. V and J are TRBV29-1 and TRBJ1-1; D is unresolved. Sample: naive T cells sorted from blood. This clonotype was obtained from a man between 18 and 35 years old in good health. The CDR3 loop reads CSVKGLNTEAFF. In DNA form, the CDR3 reads TGCAGCGTAAAGGGTTTGAACACTGAAGCTTTCTTT.